This T cell receptor (beta chain) is from a study of cytomegalovirus exposure and HLA in healthy donors. This clone was seen a handful of times. Its antigen is undetermined. The table came from immunoSEQ multiplex PCR; TCRdb's copy has only in-frame clones and leaves some out. The sample lists approximately 160,000 clones; less than 95% were seen once. The germline V gene has CDR1 LNHDA and CDR2 SQIVND (reference sequence). The junction had 5 bases not matched to a gene; V was cut back by 5 bases and J by 6 bases. CDR3 length: 13 amino acids. Study-level findings and limits: The classifier reportedly diagnosed cytomegalovirus status with high sensitivity and specificity. Subsequent analysis revealed that first-cohort TCR clusters tended to co-occur in the 90 to 150 validation repertoires.

The chain has TRBV19 and TRBJ2-3; TRBD1 matches 7 bases. This TCR came from a woman aged 18-29 years in good health and CMV-seropositive. Input material: PBMCs. The CDR3 loop is CASSFTGADTQYF. The CDR3 nucleotides read TGTGCCAGTAGTTTTACAGGGGCGGATACGCAGTATTTT.